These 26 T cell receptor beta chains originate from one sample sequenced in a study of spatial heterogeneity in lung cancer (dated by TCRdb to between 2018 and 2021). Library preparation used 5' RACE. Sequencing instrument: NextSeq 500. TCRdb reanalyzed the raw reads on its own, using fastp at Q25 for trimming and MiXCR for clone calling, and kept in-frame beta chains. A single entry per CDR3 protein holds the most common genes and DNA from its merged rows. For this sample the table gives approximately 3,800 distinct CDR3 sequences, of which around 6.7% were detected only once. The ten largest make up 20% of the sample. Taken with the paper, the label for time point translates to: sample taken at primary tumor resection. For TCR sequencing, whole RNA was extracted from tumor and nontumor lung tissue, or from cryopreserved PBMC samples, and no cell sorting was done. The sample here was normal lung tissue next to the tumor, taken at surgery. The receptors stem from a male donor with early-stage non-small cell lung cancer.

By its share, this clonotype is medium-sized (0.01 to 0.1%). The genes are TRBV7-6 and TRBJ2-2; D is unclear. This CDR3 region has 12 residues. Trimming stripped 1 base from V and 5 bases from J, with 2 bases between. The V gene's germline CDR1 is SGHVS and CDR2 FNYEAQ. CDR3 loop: CASSLDTGELFF. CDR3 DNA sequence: TGTGCCAGCAGCTTAGATACCGGGGAGCTGTTTTTT. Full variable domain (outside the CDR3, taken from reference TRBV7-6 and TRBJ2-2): GAGVSQSPRYKVTKRGQDVALRCDPISGHVSLYWYRQALGQGPEFLTYFNYEAQQDKSGLPNDRFSAERPEGSISTLTIQRTEQRDSAMYRCASSLDTGELFFGEGSRLTVL.

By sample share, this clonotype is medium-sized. For the CDR3, the DNA is TGTGCCACCAGTGATTTATCGGGGGGCAAGACAGATACGCAGTATTTT. Its protein product is CATSDLSGGKTDTQYF. The chain couples TRBV24-1 to TRBJ2-3, with a possible D match to TRBD2 (7 bases). Trimming pared 1 base from V and 3 bases from J, leaving 13 bases between. The CDR3 extends over 16 amino acids. CDR1 is KGHDR, CDR2 SFDVKD, per germline.

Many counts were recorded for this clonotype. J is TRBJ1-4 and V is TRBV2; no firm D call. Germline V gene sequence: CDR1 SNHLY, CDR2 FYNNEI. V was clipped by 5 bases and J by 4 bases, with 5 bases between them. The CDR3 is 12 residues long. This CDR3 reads CASSSSNEKLFF. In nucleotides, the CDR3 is TGTGCCAGCAGTTCGAGTAATGAAAAACTGTTTTTT.

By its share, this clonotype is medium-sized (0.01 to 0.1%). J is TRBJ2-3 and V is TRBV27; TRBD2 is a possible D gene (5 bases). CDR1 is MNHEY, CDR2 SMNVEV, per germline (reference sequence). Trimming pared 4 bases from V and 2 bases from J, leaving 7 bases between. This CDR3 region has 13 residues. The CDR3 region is CASSWRTTDTQYF. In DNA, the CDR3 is TGTGCCAGCAGTTGGAGGACCACAGATACGCAGTATTTT.

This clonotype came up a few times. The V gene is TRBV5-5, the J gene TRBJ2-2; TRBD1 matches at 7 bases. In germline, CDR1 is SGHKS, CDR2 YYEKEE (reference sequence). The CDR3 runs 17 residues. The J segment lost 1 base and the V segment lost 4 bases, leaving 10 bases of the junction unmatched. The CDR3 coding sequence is TGTGCCAGCAGCAAGTATACAGGGGCACTGAACACCGGGGAGCTGTTTTTT. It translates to CASSKYTGALNTGELFF.

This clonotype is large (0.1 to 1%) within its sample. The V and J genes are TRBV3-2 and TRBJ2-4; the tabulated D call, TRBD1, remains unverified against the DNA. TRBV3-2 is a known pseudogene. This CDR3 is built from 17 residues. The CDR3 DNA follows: TGTGCCAGCAGCCAAGACTTACCCAGGGTCGGCAAAAACATTCAGTACTTC. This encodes CASSQDLPRVGKNIQYF.

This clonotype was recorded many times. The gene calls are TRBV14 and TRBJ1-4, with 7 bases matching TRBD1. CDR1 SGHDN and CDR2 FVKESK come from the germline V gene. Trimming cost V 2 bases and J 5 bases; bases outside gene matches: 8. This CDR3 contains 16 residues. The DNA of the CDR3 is TGTGCCAGCAGCCAAACACGGGACAGCCAAAATGAAAAACTGTTTTTT. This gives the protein CASSQTRDSQNEKLFF.

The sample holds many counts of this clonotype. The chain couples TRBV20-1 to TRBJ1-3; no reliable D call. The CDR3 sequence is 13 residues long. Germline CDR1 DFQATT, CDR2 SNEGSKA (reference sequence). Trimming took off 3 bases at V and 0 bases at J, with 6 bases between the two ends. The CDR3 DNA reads TGCAGTGCTAGTTTTGACTCTGGAAACACCATATATTTT. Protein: CSASFDSGNTIYF.

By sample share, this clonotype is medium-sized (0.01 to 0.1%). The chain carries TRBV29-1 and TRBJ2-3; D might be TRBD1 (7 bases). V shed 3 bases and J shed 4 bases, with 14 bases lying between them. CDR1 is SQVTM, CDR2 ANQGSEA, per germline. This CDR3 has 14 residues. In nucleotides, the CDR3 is TGCAGCGTTGAGAGGGGGCGGGGAGCAGATACGCAGTATTTT. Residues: CSVERGRGADTQYF.

Here the CDR3 DNA reads TGTGCCAGCAGCTTAGGGGGTTTCAATCAGCCCCAGCATTTT. This sequence encodes CASSLGGFNQPQHF. The chain carries TRBV7-2 and TRBJ1-5; D ambiguous. The CDR3 totals 14 residues. V lost 1 base and J 3 bases, leaving 7 bases between the germline ends. Germline values: CDR1 SGHTA, CDR2 FQGNSA.

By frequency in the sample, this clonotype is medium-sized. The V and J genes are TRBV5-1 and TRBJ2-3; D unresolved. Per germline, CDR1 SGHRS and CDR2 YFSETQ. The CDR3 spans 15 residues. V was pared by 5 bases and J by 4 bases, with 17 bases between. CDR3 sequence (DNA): TGCGCCAGCAGTCTGACGACTCTTATCTCAGATACGCAGTATTTT. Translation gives CASSLTTLISDTQYF.

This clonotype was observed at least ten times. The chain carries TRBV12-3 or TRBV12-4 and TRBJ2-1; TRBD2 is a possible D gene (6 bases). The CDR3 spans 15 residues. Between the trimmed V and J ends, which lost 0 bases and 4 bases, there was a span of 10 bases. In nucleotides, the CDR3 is TGTGCCAGCAGTTTAGCACTAGCAGGATACAATGAGCAGTTCTTC. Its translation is CASSLALAGYNEQFF.

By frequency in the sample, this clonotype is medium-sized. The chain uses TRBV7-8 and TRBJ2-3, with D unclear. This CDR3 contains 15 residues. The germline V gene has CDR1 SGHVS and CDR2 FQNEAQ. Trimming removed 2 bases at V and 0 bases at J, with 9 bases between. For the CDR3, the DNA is TGTGCCAGCAGCTTAATATACGGGAGCACAGATACGCAGTATTTT. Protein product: CASSLIYGSTDTQYF.

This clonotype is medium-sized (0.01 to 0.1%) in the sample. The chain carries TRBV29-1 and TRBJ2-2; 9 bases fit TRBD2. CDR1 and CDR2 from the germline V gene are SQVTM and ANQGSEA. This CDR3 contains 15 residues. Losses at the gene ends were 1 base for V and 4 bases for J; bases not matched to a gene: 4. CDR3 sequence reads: CSVEGGSGGTGELFF. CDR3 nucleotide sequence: TGCAGCGTTGAAGGGGGTAGCGGGGGCACCGGGGAGCTGTTTTTT.

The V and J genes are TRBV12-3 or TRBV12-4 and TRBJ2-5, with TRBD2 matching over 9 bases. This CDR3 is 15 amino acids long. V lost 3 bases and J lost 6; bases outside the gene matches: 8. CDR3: CASSLGGTSRQTQYF. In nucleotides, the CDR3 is TGTGCCAGCAGTTTGGGCGGGACTAGCCGACAGACCCAGTACTTC.

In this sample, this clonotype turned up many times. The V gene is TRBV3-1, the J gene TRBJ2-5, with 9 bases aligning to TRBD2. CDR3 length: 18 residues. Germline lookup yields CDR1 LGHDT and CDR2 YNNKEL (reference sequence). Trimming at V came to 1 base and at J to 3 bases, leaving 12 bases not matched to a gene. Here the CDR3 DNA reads TGTGCCAGCAGCCAAGGGTTGTTGGCGGGAGGGCCAGAAGAGACCCAGTACTTC. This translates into CASSQGLLAGGPEETQYF.

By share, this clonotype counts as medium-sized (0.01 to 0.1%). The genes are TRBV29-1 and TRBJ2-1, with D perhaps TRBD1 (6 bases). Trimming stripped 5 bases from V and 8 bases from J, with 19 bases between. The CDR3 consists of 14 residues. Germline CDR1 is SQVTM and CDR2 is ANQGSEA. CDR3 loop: CSVSGQSIGYEQFF. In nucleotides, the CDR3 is TGCAGCGTTTCTGGACAGTCGATCGGCTATGAGCAGTTCTTC.

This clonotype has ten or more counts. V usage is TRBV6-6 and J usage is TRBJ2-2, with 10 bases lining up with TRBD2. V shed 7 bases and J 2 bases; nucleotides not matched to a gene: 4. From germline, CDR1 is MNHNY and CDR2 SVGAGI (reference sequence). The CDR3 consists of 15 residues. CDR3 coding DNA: TGTGCCAGCATTATAGCGGGAGGAAACACCGGGGAGCTGTTTTTT. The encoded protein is CASIIAGGNTGELFF.

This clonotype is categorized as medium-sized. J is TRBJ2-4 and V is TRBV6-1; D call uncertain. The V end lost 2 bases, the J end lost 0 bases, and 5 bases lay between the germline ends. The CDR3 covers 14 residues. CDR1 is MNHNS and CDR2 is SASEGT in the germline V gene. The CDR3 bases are TGTGCCAGCAGTGAACAGATAGCCAAAAACATTCAGTACTTC. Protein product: CASSEQIAKNIQYF.

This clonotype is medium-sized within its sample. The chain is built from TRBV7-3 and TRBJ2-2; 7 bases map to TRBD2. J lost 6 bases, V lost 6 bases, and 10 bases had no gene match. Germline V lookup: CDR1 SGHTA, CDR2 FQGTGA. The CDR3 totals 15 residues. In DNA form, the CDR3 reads TGTGCCAGCAGGCAACCAGCGGGGCCGGCCGGGGAGCTGTTTTTT. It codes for CASRQPAGPAGELFF.

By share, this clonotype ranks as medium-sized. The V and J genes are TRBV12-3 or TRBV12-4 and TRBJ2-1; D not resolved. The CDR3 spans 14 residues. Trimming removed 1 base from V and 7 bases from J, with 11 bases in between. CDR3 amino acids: CASSLVLVGNEQFF. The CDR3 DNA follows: TGTGCCAGCAGTTTAGTCCTAGTAGGTAATGAGCAGTTCTTC.

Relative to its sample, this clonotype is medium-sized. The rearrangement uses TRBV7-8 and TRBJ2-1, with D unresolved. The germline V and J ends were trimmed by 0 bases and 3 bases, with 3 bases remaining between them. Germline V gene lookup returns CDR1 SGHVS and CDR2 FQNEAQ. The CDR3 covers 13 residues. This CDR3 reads CASSLAVYNEQFF. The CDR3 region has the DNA TGTGCCAGCAGCTTAGCCGTCTACAATGAGCAGTTCTTC.

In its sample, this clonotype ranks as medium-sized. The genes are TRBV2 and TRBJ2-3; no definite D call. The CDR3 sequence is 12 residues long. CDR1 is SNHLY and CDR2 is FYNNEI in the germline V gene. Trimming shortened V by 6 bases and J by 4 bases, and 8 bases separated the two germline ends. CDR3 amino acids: CASRSVADTQYF. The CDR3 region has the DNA TGTGCCAGCAGATCGGTCGCAGATACGCAGTATTTT.

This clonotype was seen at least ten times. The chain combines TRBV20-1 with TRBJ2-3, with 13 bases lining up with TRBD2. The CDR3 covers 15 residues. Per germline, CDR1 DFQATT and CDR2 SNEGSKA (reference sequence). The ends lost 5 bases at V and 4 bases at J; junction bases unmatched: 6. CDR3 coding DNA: TGCAGTGCTCACCTACTAGCGGGGGGGGCAGATACGCAGTATTTT. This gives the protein CSAHLLAGGADTQYF.

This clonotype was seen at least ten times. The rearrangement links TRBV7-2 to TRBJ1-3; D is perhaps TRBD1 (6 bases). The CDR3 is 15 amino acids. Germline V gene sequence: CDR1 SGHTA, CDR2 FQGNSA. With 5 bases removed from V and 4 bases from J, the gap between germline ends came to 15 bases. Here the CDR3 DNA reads TGTGCCAGCAGCGTGGACAGTCGTCAAGGAAACACCATATATTTT. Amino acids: CASSVDSRQGNTIYF.

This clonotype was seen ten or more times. CDR3 amino acids: CASRDREPSGSSYNEQFF. DNA of the CDR3: TGTGCCAGCCGCGACAGGGAGCCTAGCGGGAGCTCCTACAATGAGCAGTTCTTC. The chain is built from TRBV2 and TRBJ2-1; the match to TRBD2 covers 10 bases. Germline V CDR1 and CDR2: SNHLY, FYNNEI. V lost 8 bases to trimming and J lost 0 bases; unmatched junction nucleotides: 13. The CDR3 contains 18 residues.